The 22 T cell receptor beta chains below all came from one sample that was sequenced in a study of T cell repertoires in ileal Crohn's disease. Time point indicated: proximal margin of the surgical specimen (macroscopically non-inflamed). Assay used: immunoSEQ multiplex PCR; TCRdb lists only in-frame clones, some missing. Of some 3,000 clones in the sample, around 75% were seen once. The sample comprised ileal tissue. These receptor sequences come from an adult with Crohn's disease.

The chain employs TRBV5-6 and TRBJ2-1; 9 bases fit TRBD2. The germline V gene encodes CDR1 SGHDT and CDR2 YYEEEE. The V segment lost 7 bases and the J segment 0 bases; nucleotides outside the gene matches: 8. CDR3 length: 16 amino acids. CDR3 DNA: TGTGCCAGCCAGAGCGGGGGGCCTCGCTCCTACAATGAGCAGTTCTTC. It specifies CASQSGGPRSYNEQFF. Drawing the rest from reference TRBV5-6 and TRBJ2-1, the complete variable domain is DAGVTQSPTHLIKTRGQQVTLRCSPKSGHDTVSWYQQALGQGPQFIFQYYEEEERQRGNFPDRFSGHQFPNYSSELNVNALLLGDSALYLCASQSGGPRSYNEQFFGPGTRLTVL.

This rearrangement joins TRBV5-1 to TRBJ2-3; 11 bases agree with TRBD2. Germline CDR1 SGHRS, CDR2 YFSETQ. V shed 4 bases and J 2 bases; nucleotides not matched to a gene: 6. The CDR3 covers 16 residues. The CDR3 sequence is CASSGRLAGPTDTQYF. The CDR3 DNA reads TGCGCCAGCAGCGGGCGACTAGCGGGGCCCACAGATACGCAGTATTTT.

This clone was recorded once. This chain uses TRBV6-1 with TRBJ2-7; D is unresolved. Trimming shortened V by 0 bases and J by 1 base, and 10 bases separated the two germline ends. Germline-derived CDR1 and CDR2 are MNHNS and SASEGT. The CDR3 is 15 amino acids. The CDR3: CASSEANTLSYEQYF. The DNA for the CDR3 is TGTGCCAGCAGTGAAGCCAACACCCTATCCTACGAGCAGTACTTC.

This chain links TRBV5-1 with TRBJ2-2, with 7 positions matching TRBD2. CDR3 size: 16 residues. The V gene's germline CDR1 is SGHRS and CDR2 YFSETQ. With V trimmed by 4 bases and J by 0 bases, 6 bases remained unmatched. CDR3 DNA sequence: TGCGCCAGCAGCCCCTCGGCGGGGGCGAACACCGGGGAGCTGTTTTTT. It encodes CASSPSAGANTGELFF.

This clone was picked up one time. The CDR3 nucleotides read TGTGCCAGCAGTTCGTCGCCAACAGGGGTAGGGGGCTACACCTTC. Its protein product is CASSSSPTGVGGYTF. The chain combines TRBV27 with TRBJ1-2; TRBD1 agrees at 7 bases. The germline gives CDR1 MNHEY, CDR2 SMNVEV (reference sequence). The CDR3 is made up of 15 amino acids. The junction had 13 bases not matched to a gene; V was cut back by 4 bases and J by 8 bases.

The chain uses TRBV11-3 and TRBJ2-3; maybe TRBD1 (8 bases). CDR3 length equals 16 residues. The ends were cut back, 5 bases at V and 3 bases at J, with 18 bases in the middle. CDR1 SGHNT and CDR2 YENEEA come from the germline V gene. DNA of the CDR3: TGTGCCAGCAGCCTTGGACAGGGAGCGGGAACAGATACGCAGTATTTT. It yields the protein CASSLGQGAGTDTQYF.

This clone turned up a few times. The J gene is TRBJ1-2, the V gene TRBV7-2; D unclear. The CDR3 is made up of 13 amino acids. CDR1 is SGHTA and CDR2 is FQGNSA in the germline V gene. The V gene lost 2 bases and the J gene lost 7 bases, with 11 bases spanning the gap. Here the CDR3 DNA reads TGTGCCAGCAGCTTAAGCGGGGTATCTGGCTACACCTTC. This sequence encodes CASSLSGVSGYTF.

This chain joins TRBV6-1 and TRBJ1-4; D remains ambiguous. Looked up from germline, CDR1 is MNHNS and CDR2 is SASEGT. CDR3 length equals 13 residues. V dropped 10 bases and J dropped 5 bases, with 14 bases sitting between them. DNA for the CDR3: TGTGCCATCCAAGCGCCCCAGAATGAAAAACTGTTTTTT. Translating it yields CAIQAPQNEKLFF.

The V gene is TRBV5-1, the J gene TRBJ1-1; 7 positions match TRBD1. V dropped 4 bases and J dropped 6; count of bases not matched to a gene: 9. Germline assignment: CDR1 SGHRS and CDR2 YFSETQ. The CDR3 length is 14 residues. As DNA, the CDR3 is TGCGCCAGCAGCCCGCAGATTACAGGGGCTGAAGCTTTCTTT. Its translation is CASSPQITGAEAFF.

J is TRBJ2-7 and V is TRBV27; 8 bases agree with TRBD2. This CDR3 spans 16 amino acids. Unmatched junction bases numbered 7, after V lost 0 bases and J lost 3 bases. Germline assignment: CDR1 MNHEY and CDR2 SMNVEV (reference sequence). The CDR3 here is CASSLSRAGGHYEQYF. Written as DNA, the CDR3 is TGTGCCAGCAGTTTATCGAGGGCGGGGGGACACTACGAGCAGTACTTC.

This clone came up a few times. The J gene is TRBJ2-5, the V gene TRBV7-4; D perhaps matches TRBD2 (6 bases). V was trimmed by 1 base and J by 5 bases, leaving 11 bases between them. The CDR3 covers 14 residues. Germline CDR1 SGHVT, CDR2 SQSDAQ. In DNA, the CDR3 is TGTGCCAGCAGCTTAGTTGGAGGGTTGGAGACCCAGTACTTC. It encodes CASSLVGGLETQYF.

The chain uses TRBV2 and TRBJ2-3; D could derive from TRBD1 or TRBD2 (6 bases each). Germline-derived CDR1 and CDR2 are SNHLY and FYNNEI. The ends were cut back, 2 bases at V and 2 bases at J, with 17 bases in the middle. This CDR3 is built from 17 residues. CDR3 amino acids: CASSERMGGHYTDTQYF. Here the CDR3 DNA reads TGTGCCAGCAGTGAACGAATGGGGGGACACTACACAGATACGCAGTATTTT. Variable domain in full (rest from reference TRBV2 and TRBJ2-3): EPEVTQTPSHQVTQMGQEVILRCVPISNHLYFYWYRQILGQKVEFLVSFYNNEISEKSEIFDDQFSVERPDGSNFTLKIRSTKLEDSAMYFCASSERMGGHYTDTQYFGPGTRLTVL.

This chain joins TRBV5-1 and TRBJ2-1; the match to TRBD1 covers 8 bases. CDR3 length: 16 residues. Germline V gene lookup returns CDR1 SGHRS and CDR2 YFSETQ. After removal of 1 base from V and 7 bases from J, the junction contained 10 bases not matched to a gene. The CDR3 sequence: CASSLRVTGGGNEQFF. The CDR3 nucleotides are TGCGCCAGCAGCTTGAGGGTTACAGGGGGAGGTAATGAGCAGTTCTTC. The whole variable domain, filled in from reference TRBV5-1 and TRBJ2-1, reads KAGVTQTPRYLIKTRGQQVTLSCSPISGHRSVSWYQQTPGQGLQFLFEYFSETQRNKGNFPGRFSGRQFSNSRSEMNVSTLELGDSALYLCASSLRVTGGGNEQFFGPGTRLTVL.

The CDR3 loop reads CASSLGGGNYEQYF. For the CDR3, the DNA is TGTGCCAGCAGCTTGGGCGGGGGAAACTACGAGCAGTACTTC. V is TRBV5-4 and J is TRBJ2-7, with TRBD2 matching 7 bases. V lost 0 bases and J lost 3; bases outside the gene matches: 3. Germline values: CDR1 SGHNT, CDR2 YYREEE (reference sequence). The CDR3 contains 14 residues. Supplemented by reference TRBV5-4 and TRBJ2-7, the full variable domain reads ETGVTQSPTHLIKTRGQQVTLRCSSQSGHNTVSWYQQALGQGPQFIFQYYREEENGRGNFPPRFSGLQFPNYSSELNVNALELDDSALYLCASSLGGGNYEQYFGPGTRLTVT.

The rearrangement uses TRBV28 and TRBJ2-3; 15 nucleotides align to TRBD2. Germline V CDR1 and CDR2: MDHEN, SYDVKM. V trimming: 5 bases; J trimming: 4 bases; junction bases outside the gene matches: 7. The CDR3 is 17 amino acids. CDR3 protein: CASSGLAGGRIADTQYF. In nucleotides, the CDR3 is TGTGCCAGCAGTGGACTAGCGGGGGGGCGGATAGCAGATACGCAGTATTTT.

This rearrangement joins TRBV11-3 to TRBJ1-1; D might be TRBD1 (6 bases). Germline values: CDR1 SGHNT, CDR2 YENEEA. The CDR3 consists of 17 residues. V shed 1 base and J shed 1 base, with 16 bases lying between them. The CDR3 DNA follows: TGTGCCAGCAGCTTAGCCCAAGGCGGGGGGGCGAACACTGAAGCTTTCTTT. It is translated as CASSLAQGGGANTEAFF.

The chain combines TRBV5-1 with TRBJ1-4, with D perhaps TRBD1 (5 bases). Germline V gene sequence: CDR1 SGHRS, CDR2 YFSETQ. Trimming cost V 0 bases and J 4 bases, with 25 bases left between them. The CDR3 spans 20 residues. CDR3 region: CASSLERGGGSRLHNEKLFF. CDR3 bases: TGCGCCAGCAGCTTGGAGCGGGGTGGGGGATCTCGCCTACATAATGAAAAACTGTTTTTT. Full variable domain (missing parts from reference TRBV5-1 and TRBJ1-4): KAGVTQTPRYLIKTRGQQVTLSCSPISGHRSVSWYQQTPGQGLQFLFEYFSETQRNKGNFPGRFSGRQFSNSRSEMNVSTLELGDSALYLCASSLERGGGSRLHNEKLFFGSGTQLSVL.

The rearrangement links TRBV6-1 to TRBJ1-2; D call uncertain. Germline CDR1 is MNHNS and CDR2 is SASEGT. The CDR3 is 13 amino acids. Deletions cut 10 bases from V and 2 bases from J, with 14 bases between. The CDR3 spells CATGIDGNYGYTF. The CDR3 bases are TGTGCCACGGGTATAGACGGGAACTATGGCTACACCTTC.

V and J are TRBV13 and TRBJ1-1; D is unclear. V lost 2 bases and J 1 base, leaving 8 bases between the germline ends. Germline V lookup: CDR1 PRHDT, CDR2 FYEKMQ (reference sequence). The CDR3 spans 14 residues. CDR3 DNA sequence: TGTGCCAGCAGCTTACCCGGCCGGAACACTGAAGCTTTCTTT. This gives the protein CASSLPGRNTEAFF.

The chain has TRBV6-1 and TRBJ1-1, with unresolved D. V was clipped by 3 bases and J by 4 bases, with 15 bases between them. Germline CDR1 is MNHNS and CDR2 is SASEGT. The CDR3 runs 15 residues. CDR3: CASSEESLRSTEAFF. CDR3 sequence (DNA): TGTGCCAGCAGTGAGGAGTCCCTCAGGAGCACTGAAGCTTTCTTT.

This clone showed up just once. The V gene is TRBV6-5, the J gene TRBJ1-4; TRBD1 might be the D (5 bases). Germline loops: CDR1 MNHEY, CDR2 SVGAGI. V dropped 4 bases and J dropped 8 bases, with 14 bases sitting between them. This CDR3 is built from 14 residues. The CDR3: CASSSGRYKEKLFF. CDR3 nucleotide sequence: TGTGCCAGCAGTTCAGGGAGGTATAAGGAAAAACTGTTTTTT.

The chain joins TRBV9 to TRBJ1-1, with no clear D. The CDR3 totals 14 residues. Germline CDR1 reads SGDLS; CDR2 reads YYNGEE. Trimming took 0 bases from V and 1 from J, leaving 7 bases between them. Here the CDR3 reads CASSVGPSNTEAFF. CDR3 DNA: TGTGCCAGCAGCGTAGGTCCATCGAACACTGAAGCTTTCTTT.